This is a list of T cell receptor beta chains from one sample in a study of tumor-infiltrating lymphocytes in primary liver carcinoma. TCRdb analysed the multiplex PCR reads with MiXCR anew, one entry per CDR3 protein. The sample lists nearly 45,000 distinct CDR3 sequences; about three quarters were seen once. The specimen was liver tumor tissue from sampling region 2. All receptors derive from a man aged 40-50 years with primary liver carcinoma and hepatitis B virus infection. Each CDR3 is given with its conserved first and last residue. Each record gives: V gene, J gene, D gene, clone size, CDR3 protein, CDR3 DNA. The D gene is left open where the match is weak. Clone size, where shown, is once, few, many, or a class for clones that have expanded.

TRBV12-3/TRBV12-4	TRBJ1-1	.	many	CASSSGMNTEAFF	TGTGCCAGCAGTTCTGGCATGAACACTGAAGCTTTCTTT
TRBV10-3	TRBJ2-1	TRBD2	.	CAISRVLAGGVNEQFF	TGTGCCATCAGCCGGGTACTAGCGGGAGGGGTCAATGAGCAGTTCTTC
TRBV11-1	TRBJ2-3	.	.	CASSSGVSFVRARTDMQYF	TGTGCCAGCAGCTCTGGGGTAAGCTTTGTTAGAGCCCGCACAGATATGCAGTATTTT
TRBV29-1	TRBJ2-3	.	.	CSVGTPGDTHYF	TGCAGCGTCGGGACTCCAGGAGATACGCATTATTTT
TRBV4-3	TRBJ2-5	TRBD2	.	CASSQAASGRTGETEYF	TGCGCCAGTAGTCAAGCGGCTAGCGGGAGGACTGGTGAGACCGAGTACTTC
TRBV10-3	TRBJ1-5	.	few	CAISESTGQPQQF	TGTGCCATTAGTGAGTCGACGGGTCAGCCCCAGCAATTT
TRBV5-1	TRBJ2-7	TRBD2	.	CASSSVTSGPGYEQYF	TGCGCCAGCAGCTCTGTGACTAGCGGGCCGGGCTACGAACAGTACTTC
TRBV11-2	TRBJ2-7	TRBD1	.	CASSFRWTGENVQYF	TGTGCCAGCAGCTTTCGGTGGACAGGGGAAAACGTGCAGTACTTC
TRBV19	TRBJ2-3	.	.	CASSESSRWTDTQYF	TGTGCCAGTAGTGAAAGCAGCAGGTGGACAGATACGCAGTATTTT
TRBV12-3/TRBV12-4	TRBJ2-1	.	.	CASSFEYTYSEQSF	TGTGCCAGCAGTTTTGAGTATACCTACAGTGAGCAGTCCTTC
TRBV12-3/TRBV12-4	TRBJ2-2	TRBD2	many	CASTPLAALGWELFF	TGTGCCAGCACCCCACTAGCGGCCCTCGGCTGGGAGCTGTTTTTT
TRBV11-1	TRBJ1-6	.	.	CAASRTLVSLLHF	TGTGCCGCCAGCCGGACACTGGTTTCACTTCTCCACTTT
TRBV2	TRBJ1-5	.	.	CASSDRYSDQPQHF	TGTGCCAGCAGTGACAGGTATAGCGATCAGCCCCAGCATTTT
TRBV11-1	TRBJ1-1	.	.	CVNSLSPVTEAFF	TGTGTCAACAGCTTATCTCCGGTGACTGAAGCTTTCTTT
TRBV11-3	TRBJ2-1	.	.	CANSLGVSNNEQFF	TGTGCCAACAGTTTAGGGGTCAGCAACAATGAGCAATTCTTC
TRBV20-1	TRBJ2-5	TRBD1	.	CSARDPDRGQETQYF	TGCAGTGCTAGAGACCCGGACAGGGGGCAAGAGACCCAGTACTTC
TRBV6-1	TRBJ2-1	TRBD1	.	CASTGVGTGYYYNEQFF	TGTGCCAGCACAGGAGTAGGGACAGGGTATTACTACAATGAGCAGTTCTTC
TRBV29-1	TRBJ2-1	.	.	CSVVCAQSGEQFF	TGCAGTGTTGTCTGTGCCCAGAGTGGTGAGCAGTTCTTC
TRBV14	TRBJ2-1	.	.	CASSAVTGWVRNEQFF	TGTGCCAGCAGTGCCGTAACGGGATGGGTAAGGAATGAGCAGTTCTTC
TRBV7-3	TRBJ1-5	.	.	CANNTTRDQPQHF	TGTGCCAACAACACTACGCGGGATCAGCCCCAGCATTTT
TRBV7-3	TRBJ2-1	TRBD2	many	CASSLAPVAGGYNEQFF	TGTGCCAGCAGCTTAGCCCCTGTCGCGGGAGGGTACAATGAGCAGTTCTTC
TRBV6-5	TRBJ2-3	.	.	CASSLQSVDTQYF	TGTGCCAGCAGTCTCCAGAGCGTAGATACGCAGTATTTT
TRBV6-2/TRBV6-3	TRBJ2-5	.	.	CASSLDGRQGTQYF	TGTGCCAGTAGCCTGGACGGCCGCCAAGGGACCCAGTACTTC
TRBV10-3	TRBJ2-7	TRBD1	once	CAIEKGGQGFEQTF	TGTGCCATCGAAAAGGGGGGACAGGGGTTCGAGCAGACCTTC
TRBV29-1	TRBJ2-5	.	.	CSADRGETQYF	TGCAGCGCTGATCGGGGTGAGACCCAGTACTTC
TRBV12-3/TRBV12-4	TRBJ2-1	.	.	CASRQTSFGEQFF	TGTGCCAGCAGGCAAACTAGTTTCGGCGAGCAGTTCTTC
TRBV6-5	TRBJ2-6	TRBD2	.	CASTSSGTSGYSGANVLTF	TGTGCCAGCACTTCGTCTGGGACTAGCGGGTATTCTGGAGCCAACGTCCTGACTTTC
TRBV5-1	TRBJ2-2	TRBD2	many	CASSLETSGRNTGELFF	TGCGCCAGCAGCTTGGAGACTAGCGGGAGAAACACCGGGGAGCTGTTTTTT
TRBV9	TRBJ2-7	.	.	CASSAEPSSRVYEQYF	TGTGCCAGCAGCGCCGAACCCTCTAGCAGGGTCTACGAGCAGTACTTC